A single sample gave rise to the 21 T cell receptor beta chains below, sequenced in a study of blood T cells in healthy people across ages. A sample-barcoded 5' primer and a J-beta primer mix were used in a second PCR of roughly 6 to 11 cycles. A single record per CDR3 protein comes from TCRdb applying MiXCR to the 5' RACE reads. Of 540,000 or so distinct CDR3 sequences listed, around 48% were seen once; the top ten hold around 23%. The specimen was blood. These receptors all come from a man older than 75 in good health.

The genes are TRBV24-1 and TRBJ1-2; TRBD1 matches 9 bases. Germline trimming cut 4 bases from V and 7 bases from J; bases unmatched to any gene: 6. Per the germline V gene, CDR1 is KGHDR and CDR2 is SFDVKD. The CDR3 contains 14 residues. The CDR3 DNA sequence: TGTGCCACCAGTGACGGTACAGGGGGCGGTGGCTACACCTTC. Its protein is CATSDGTGGGGYTF.

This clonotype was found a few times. The CDR3 region is CASTLRGAPGTGELFF. As DNA, the CDR3 is TGTGCCAGCACCCTAAGGGGGGCTCCTGGGACCGGGGAGCTGTTTTTT. This chain links TRBV28 with TRBJ2-2; either TRBD1 or TRBD2 may fit D (6 bases each). The CDR3 is 16 residues long. The germline gives CDR1 MDHEN, CDR2 SYDVKM. Trimming pared 7 bases from V and 5 bases from J, leaving 20 bases between.

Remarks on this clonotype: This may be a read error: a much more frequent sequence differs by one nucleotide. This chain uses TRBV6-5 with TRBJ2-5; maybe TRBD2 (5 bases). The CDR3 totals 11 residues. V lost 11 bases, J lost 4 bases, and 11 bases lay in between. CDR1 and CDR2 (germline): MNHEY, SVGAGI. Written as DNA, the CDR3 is TGTGCCCGCGGGCGGGTAGAGACCCAGTACTTC. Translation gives CARGRVETQYF.

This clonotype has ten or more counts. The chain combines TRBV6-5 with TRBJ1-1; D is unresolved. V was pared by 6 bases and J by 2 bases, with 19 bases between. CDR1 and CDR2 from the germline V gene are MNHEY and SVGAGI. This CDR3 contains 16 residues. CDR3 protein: CASRDRTTSINTEAFF. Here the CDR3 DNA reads TGTGCCAGCAGGGACCGGACTACCTCTATTAACACTGAAGCTTTCTTT.

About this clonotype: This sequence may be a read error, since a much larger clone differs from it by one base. This CDR3 is CASSLVVDSTDTQYF. CDR3 DNA: TGCGCCAGCAGCTTGGTAGTGGACTCAACAGATACGCAGTATTTT. The chain carries TRBV5-1 and TRBJ2-3; possible D gene TRBD2, 5 bases. Germline assignment: CDR1 SGHRS and CDR2 YFSETQ. V lost 0 bases to trimming and J lost 3 bases, with 11 bases between them. The CDR3 length is 15 residues.

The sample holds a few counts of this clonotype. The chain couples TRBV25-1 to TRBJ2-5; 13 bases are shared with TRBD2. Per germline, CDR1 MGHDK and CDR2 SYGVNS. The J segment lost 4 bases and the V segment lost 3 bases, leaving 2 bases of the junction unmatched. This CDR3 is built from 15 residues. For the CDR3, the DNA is TGTGCCAGCAGTGAGGGACTAGCGGGACGAGAGACCCAGTACTTC. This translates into CASSEGLAGRETQYF. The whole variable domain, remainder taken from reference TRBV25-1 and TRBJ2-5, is EADIYQTPRYLVIGTGKKITLECSQTMGHDKMYWYQQDPGMELHLIHYSYGVNSTEKGDLSSESTVSRIRTEHFPLTLESARPSHTSQYLCASSEGLAGRETQYFGPGTRLLVL.

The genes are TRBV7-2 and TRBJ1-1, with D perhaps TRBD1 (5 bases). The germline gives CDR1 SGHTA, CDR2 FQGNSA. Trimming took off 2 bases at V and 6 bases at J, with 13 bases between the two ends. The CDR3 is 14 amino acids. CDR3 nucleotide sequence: TGTGCCAGCAGCTTAACCCTACGGGGCTCTGAAGCTTTCTTT. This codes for CASSLTLRGSEAFF.

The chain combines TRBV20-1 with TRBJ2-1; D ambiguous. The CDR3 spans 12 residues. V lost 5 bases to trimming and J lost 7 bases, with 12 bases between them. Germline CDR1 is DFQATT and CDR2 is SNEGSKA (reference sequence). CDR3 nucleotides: TGCAGTGCTGTCGATTCCTTAAATGAGCAGTTCTTC. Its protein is CSAVDSLNEQFF.

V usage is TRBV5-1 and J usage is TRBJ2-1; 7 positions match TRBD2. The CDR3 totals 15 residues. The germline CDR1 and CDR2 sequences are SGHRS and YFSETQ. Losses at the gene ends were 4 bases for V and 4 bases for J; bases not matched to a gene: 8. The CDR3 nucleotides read TGCGCCAGCAGCGCCCTAGCGGAGCTATACAATGAGCAGTTCTTC. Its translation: CASSALAELYNEQFF.

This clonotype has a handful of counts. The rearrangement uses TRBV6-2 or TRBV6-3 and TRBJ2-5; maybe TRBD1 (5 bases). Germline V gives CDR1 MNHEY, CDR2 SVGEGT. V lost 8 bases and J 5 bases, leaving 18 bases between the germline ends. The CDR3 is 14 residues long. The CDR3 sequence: CASSGFSRQETQYF. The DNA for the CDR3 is TGTGCCAGCTCAGGATTTTCCCGACAGGAGACCCAGTACTTC.

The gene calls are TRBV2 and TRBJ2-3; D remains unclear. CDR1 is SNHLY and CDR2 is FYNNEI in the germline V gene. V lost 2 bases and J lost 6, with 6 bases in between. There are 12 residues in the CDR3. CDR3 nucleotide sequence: TGTGCCAGCAGTGAATATCCGGATACGCAGTATTTT. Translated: CASSEYPDTQYF.

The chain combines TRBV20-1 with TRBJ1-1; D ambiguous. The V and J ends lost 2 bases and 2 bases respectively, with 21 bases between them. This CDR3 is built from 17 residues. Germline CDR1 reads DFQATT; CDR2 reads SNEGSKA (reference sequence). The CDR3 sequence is CSARPLGFGGHNTEAFF. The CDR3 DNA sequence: TGCAGTGCTAGACCATTGGGCTTTGGAGGGCACAACACTGAAGCTTTCTTT.

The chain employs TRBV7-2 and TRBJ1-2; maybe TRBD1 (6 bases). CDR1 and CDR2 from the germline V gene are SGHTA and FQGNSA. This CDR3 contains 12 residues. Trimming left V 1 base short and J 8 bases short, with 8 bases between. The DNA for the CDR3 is TGTGCCAGCAGCTTAGACAGGGCCGGCTACACCTTC. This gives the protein CASSLDRAGYTF.

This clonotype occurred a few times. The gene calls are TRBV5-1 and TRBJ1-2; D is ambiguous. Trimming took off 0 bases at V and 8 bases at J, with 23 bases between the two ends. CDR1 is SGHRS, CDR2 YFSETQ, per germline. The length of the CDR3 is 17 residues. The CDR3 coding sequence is TGCGCCAGCAGCTTGGAGGAGGGCGGGGAAGGTTCCGGCGGCTACACCTTC. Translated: CASSLEEGGEGSGGYTF.

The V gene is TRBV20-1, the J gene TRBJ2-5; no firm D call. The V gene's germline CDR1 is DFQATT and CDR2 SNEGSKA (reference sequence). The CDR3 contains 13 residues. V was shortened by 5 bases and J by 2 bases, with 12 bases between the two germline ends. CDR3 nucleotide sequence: TGCAGTGCTTCCCCCTTGGTGCAAGAGACCCAGTACTTC. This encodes CSASPLVQETQYF.

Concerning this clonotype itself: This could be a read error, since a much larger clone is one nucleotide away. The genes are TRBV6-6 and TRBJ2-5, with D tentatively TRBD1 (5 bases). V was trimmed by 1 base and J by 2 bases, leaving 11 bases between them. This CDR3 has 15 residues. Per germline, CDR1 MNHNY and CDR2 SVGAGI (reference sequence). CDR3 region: CASSYWVGVQETQYF. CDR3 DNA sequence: TGTGCCAGCAGTTACTGGGTAGGGGTTCAAGAGACCCAGTACTTC.

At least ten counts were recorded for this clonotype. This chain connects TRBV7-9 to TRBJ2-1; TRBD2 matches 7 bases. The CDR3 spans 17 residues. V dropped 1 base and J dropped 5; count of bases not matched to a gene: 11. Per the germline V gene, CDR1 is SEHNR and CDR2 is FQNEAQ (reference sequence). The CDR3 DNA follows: TGTGCCAGCAGCTTAGGTAGACGCGGGGGAGAGGACAATGAGCAGTTCTTC. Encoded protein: CASSLGRRGGEDNEQFF. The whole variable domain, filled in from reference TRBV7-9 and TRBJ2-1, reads DTGVSQNPRHKITKRGQNVTFRCDPISEHNRLYWYRQTLGQGPEFLTYFQNEAQLEKSRLLSDRFSAERPKGSFSTLEIQRTEQGDSAMYLCASSLGRRGGEDNEQFFGPGTRLTVL.

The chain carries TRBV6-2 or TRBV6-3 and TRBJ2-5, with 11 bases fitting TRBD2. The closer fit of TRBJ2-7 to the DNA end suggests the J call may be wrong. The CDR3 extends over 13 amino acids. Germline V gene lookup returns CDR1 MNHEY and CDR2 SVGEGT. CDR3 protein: CASQLAGVGEQYF. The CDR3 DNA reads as TGTGCCAGCCAACTAGCGGGAGTGGGCGAGCAGTACTTC.

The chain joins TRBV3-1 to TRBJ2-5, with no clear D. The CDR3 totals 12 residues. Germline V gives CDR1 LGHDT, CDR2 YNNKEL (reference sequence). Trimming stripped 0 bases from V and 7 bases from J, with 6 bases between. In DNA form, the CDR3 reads TGTGCCAGCAGCCAAGAGGAGCGGACCCAGTACTTC. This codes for CASSQEERTQYF.

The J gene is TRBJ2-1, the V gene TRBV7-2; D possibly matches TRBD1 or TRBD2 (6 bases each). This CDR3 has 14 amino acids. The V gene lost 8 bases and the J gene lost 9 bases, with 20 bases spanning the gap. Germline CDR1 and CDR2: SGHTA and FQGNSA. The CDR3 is CASPRPGALIEQFF. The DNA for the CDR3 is TGTGCCAGCCCCCGCCCGGGGGCGCTTATTGAGCAGTTCTTC.

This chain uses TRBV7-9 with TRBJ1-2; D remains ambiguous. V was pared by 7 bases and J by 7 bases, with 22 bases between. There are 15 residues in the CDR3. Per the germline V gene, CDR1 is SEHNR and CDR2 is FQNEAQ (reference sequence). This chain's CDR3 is CASNLPLQATGGYTF. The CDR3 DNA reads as TGTGCCAGCAACCTCCCGCTTCAGGCAACTGGTGGCTACACCTTC. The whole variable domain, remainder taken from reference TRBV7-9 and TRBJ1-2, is DTGVSQNPRHKITKRGQNVTFRCDPISEHNRLYWYRQTLGQGPEFLTYFQNEAQLEKSRLLSDRFSAERPKGSFSTLEIQRTEQGDSAMYLCASNLPLQATGGYTFGSGTRLTVV.